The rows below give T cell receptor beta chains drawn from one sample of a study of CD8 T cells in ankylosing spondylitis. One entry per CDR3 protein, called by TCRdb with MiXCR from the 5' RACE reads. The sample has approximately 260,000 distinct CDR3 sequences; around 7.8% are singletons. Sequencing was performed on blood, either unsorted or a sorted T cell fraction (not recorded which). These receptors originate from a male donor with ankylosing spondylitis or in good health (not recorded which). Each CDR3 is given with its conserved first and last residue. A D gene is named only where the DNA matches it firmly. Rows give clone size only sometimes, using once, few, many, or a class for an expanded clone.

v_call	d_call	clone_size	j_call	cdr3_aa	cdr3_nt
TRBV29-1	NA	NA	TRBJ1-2	CSVEDLRERGYTF	TGCAGCGTTGAAGATCTTAGGGAGAGGGGCTACACCTTC
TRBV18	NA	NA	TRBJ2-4	CASSPGESWSIQYF	TGTGCCAGCTCACCAGGGGAATCCTGGAGCATTCAGTACTTC
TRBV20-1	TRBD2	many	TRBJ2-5	CSARDRGAAGGPRTKTQYF	TGCAGTGCTAGAGATAGAGGGGCTGCGGGGGGGCCGAGGACGAAGACCCAGTACTTC
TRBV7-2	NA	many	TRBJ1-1	CASSLREGGEAFF	TGTGCCAGCAGCTTAAGAGAGGGTGGTGAAGCTTTCTTT
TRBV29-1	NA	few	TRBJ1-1	CSGLDTEAFF	TGCAGCGGGTTGGACACTGAAGCTTTCTTT
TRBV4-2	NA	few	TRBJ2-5	CASRGGNQETQYF	TGTGCCAGCAGAGGTGGAAACCAAGAGACCCAGTACTTC
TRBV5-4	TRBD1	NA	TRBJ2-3	CASSLGGQDTDTQYF	TGTGCCAGCAGCTTGGGGGGACAGGATACAGATACGCAGTATTTT
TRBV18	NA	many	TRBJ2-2	CASSRSAQGELFF	TGTGCCAGCTCACGCTCGGCCCAGGGGGAGCTGTTTTTT
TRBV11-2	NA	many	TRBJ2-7	CASSFNSHSYEQYF	TGTGCCAGCAGCTTCAACAGTCACTCCTACGAGCAGTACTTC
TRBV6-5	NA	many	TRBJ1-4	CASSSTGEKLFF	TGTGCCAGCAGTTCCACAGGGGAAAAACTGTTTTTT
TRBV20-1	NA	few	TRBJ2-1	CSARVVGASSYNEQFF	TGCAGTGCTAGAGTGGTGGGGGCCAGCTCCTACAATGAGCAGTTCTTC
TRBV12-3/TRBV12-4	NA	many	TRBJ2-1	CASSYRDPLTNEQFF	TGTGCCAGCAGTTACAGGGACCCCCTTACCAATGAGCAGTTCTTC
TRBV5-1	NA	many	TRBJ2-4	CASSLGRGSVDIQYF	TGCGCCAGCAGCTTGGGGCGGGGCTCTGTGGACATTCAGTACTTC
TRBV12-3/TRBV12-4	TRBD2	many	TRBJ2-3	CASSLNQLAGRTDTQYF	TGTGCCAGCAGTTTAAATCAACTAGCGGGGCGCACAGATACGCAGTATTTT
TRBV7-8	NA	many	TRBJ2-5	CASSLTTGTETQYF	TGTGCCAGCAGCTTAACAACGGGAACGGAGACCCAGTACTTC
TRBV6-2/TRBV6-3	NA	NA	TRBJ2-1	CASLGERYNEQFF	TGTGCCAGCCTGGGTGAGCGGTACAATGAGCAGTTCTTC
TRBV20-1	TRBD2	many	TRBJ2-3	CSARRGAGESDTQYF	TGCAGTGCTAGACGAGGGGCGGGAGAATCCGATACGCAGTATTTT
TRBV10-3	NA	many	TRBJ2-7	CATGRVTSHNEQYF	TGTGCCACCGGCCGGGTTACTAGCCATAACGAGCAGTACTTC
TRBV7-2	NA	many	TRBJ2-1	CASSLRGTYNEQFF	TGTGCCAGCAGCTTAAGAGGTACCTACAATGAGCAGTTCTTC
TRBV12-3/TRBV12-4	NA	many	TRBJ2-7	CASSLDRGNEQYF	TGTGCCAGCAGTTTAGACCGTGGGAACGAGCAGTACTTC
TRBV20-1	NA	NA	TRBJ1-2	CSARAPYGYTF	TGCAGTGCTAGAGCGCCCTATGGCTACACCTTC
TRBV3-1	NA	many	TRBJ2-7	CASSHTGYAREQYF	TGTGCCAGCAGCCATACGGGTTACGCTAGGGAGCAGTACTTC
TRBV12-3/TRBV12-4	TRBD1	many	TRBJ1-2	CASSWDRGFGYTF	TGTGCCAGCAGTTGGGACAGGGGTTTTGGCTACACCTTC
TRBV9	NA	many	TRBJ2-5	CASSVGAEVETQYF	TGTGCCAGCAGCGTAGGAGCGGAGGTAGAGACCCAGTACTTC
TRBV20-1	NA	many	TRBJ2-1	CSAEGLPGNEQFF	TGCAGTGCGGAGGGACTGCCTGGCAATGAGCAGTTCTTC
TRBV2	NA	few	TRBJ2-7	CASESEVSYEQYF	TGTGCCAGCGAGTCGGAGGTATCCTACGAGCAGTACTTC
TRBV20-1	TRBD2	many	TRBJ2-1	CSARGTSGRAGRQFF	TGCAGTGCTAGAGGAACTAGCGGGAGGGCCGGTAGACAGTTCTTC